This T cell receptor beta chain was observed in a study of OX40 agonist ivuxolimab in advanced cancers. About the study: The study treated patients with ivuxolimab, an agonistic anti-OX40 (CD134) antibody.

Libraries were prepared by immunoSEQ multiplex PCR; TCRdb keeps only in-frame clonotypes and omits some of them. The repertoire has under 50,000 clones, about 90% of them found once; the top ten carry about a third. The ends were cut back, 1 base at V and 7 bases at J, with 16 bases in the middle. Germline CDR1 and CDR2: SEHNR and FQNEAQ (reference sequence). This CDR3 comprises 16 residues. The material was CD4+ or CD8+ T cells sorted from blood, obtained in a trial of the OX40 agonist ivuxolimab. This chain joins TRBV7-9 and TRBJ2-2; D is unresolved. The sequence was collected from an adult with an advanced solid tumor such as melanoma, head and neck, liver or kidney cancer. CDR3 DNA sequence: TGTGCCAGCAGCTTAGAGGGCCCACACTTAGGCGGGGAGCTGTTTTTT. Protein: CASSLEGPHLGGELFF.